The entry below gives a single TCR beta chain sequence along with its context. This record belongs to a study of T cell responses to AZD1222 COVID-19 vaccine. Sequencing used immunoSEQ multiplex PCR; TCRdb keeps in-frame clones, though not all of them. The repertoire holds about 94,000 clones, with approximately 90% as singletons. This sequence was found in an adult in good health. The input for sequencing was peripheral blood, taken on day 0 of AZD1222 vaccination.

The CDR3 reads CASSYSIGADSPLHF. The CDR3 bases are TGTGCCAGCAGTTACTCGATAGGTGCTGATTCACCCCTCCACTTT. J is TRBJ1-6 and V is TRBV6-2 or TRBV6-3; D uncertain. This CDR3 region has 15 residues. Trimming left V 0 bases short and J 8 bases short, with 11 bases between. Germline-derived CDR1 and CDR2 are MNHEY and SVGEGT.